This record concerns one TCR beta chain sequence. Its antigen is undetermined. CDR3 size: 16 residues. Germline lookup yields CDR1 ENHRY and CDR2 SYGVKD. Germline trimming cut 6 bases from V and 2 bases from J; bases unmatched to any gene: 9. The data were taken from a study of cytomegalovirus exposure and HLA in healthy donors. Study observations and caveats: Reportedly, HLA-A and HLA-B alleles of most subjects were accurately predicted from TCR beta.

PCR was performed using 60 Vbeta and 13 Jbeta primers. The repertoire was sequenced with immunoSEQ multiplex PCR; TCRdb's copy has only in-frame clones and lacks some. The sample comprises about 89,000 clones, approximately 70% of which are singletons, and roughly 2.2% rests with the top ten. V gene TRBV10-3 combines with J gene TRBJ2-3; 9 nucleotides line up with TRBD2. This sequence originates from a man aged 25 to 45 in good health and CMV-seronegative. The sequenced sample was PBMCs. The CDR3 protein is CAIREPGLADTDTQYF. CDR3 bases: TGTGCCATCAGGGAACCGGGACTAGCCGACACAGATACGCAGTATTTT.